A single sample gave rise to the 10 T cell receptor beta chains below, sequenced in a study of T cell responses to AZD1222 COVID-19 vaccine. Sequencing was performed with immunoSEQ multiplex PCR; in TCRdb, only in-frame clones are kept and a portion is missing. This table has about 100,000 clones, over 80% appearing once. Specimen: peripheral blood, collected 28 days after the second AZD1222 dose. The receptors derive from an adult who received the AZD1222 COVID-19 vaccine.

This clone has more than one count but fewer than ten. The chain has TRBV10-3 and TRBJ2-7, with a weak D call TRBD2 (6 bases). The CDR3 has 14 residues. Deletions cut 2 bases from V and 2 bases from J, with 10 bases between. CDR1 and CDR2 (germline): ENHRY, SYGVKD. DNA of the CDR3: TGTGCCATCAGTGAGGGAGGGGAGGCCTACGAGCAGTACTTC. It translates to CAISEGGEAYEQYF.

The genes are TRBV6-5 and TRBJ1-2; D call uncertain. CDR3 length: 13 amino acids. Trimming removed 4 bases at V and 8 bases at J, with 14 bases between. Germline lookup yields CDR1 MNHEY and CDR2 SVGAGI. The CDR3 spells CASSFFGVRGYTF. The CDR3 coding sequence is TGTGCCAGCAGTTTTTTCGGGGTCCGGGGCTACACCTTC.

The rearrangement links TRBV28 to TRBJ1-2; a possible D gene is TRBD1 (5 bases). Germline V gene sequence: CDR1 MDHEN, CDR2 SYDVKM. Trimming took 5 bases from V and 8 from J, leaving 12 bases between them. The length of the CDR3 is 12 residues. The CDR3 DNA sequence: TGTGCCAGCAGTCAAGGGGTGTGGGGCTACACCTTC. As protein: CASSQGVWGYTF.

CDR3 sequence reads: CASSPGQTTGELFF. The CDR3 DNA reads TGTGCCAGTAGCCCGGGACAGACCACCGGGGAGCTGTTTTTT. V gene TRBV19 combines with J gene TRBJ2-2; 7 bases are shared with TRBD1. V trimming: 6 bases; J trimming: 4 bases; junction bases outside the gene matches: 5. This CDR3 has 14 residues. Germline loops: CDR1 LNHDA, CDR2 SQIVND (reference sequence).

The chain links TRBV11-2 to TRBJ2-7, with a tentative D call TRBD1 (6 bases). There are 15 residues in the CDR3. Trimming pared 5 bases from V and 6 bases from J, leaving 20 bases between. Germline CDR1 is SGHAT and CDR2 is FQNNGV. The CDR3 here is CASSPGPETGSEQYF. CDR3 nucleotides: TGTGCCAGCAGCCCAGGGCCGGAGACAGGTTCCGAGCAGTACTTC. The full variable domain, completed using reference TRBV11-2 and TRBJ2-7, is EAGVAQSPRYKIIEKRQSVAFWCNPISGHATLYWYQQILGQGPKLLIQFQNNGVVDDSQLPKDRFSAERLKGVDSTLKIQPAKLEDSAVYLCASSPGPETGSEQYFGPGTRLTVT.

The chain has TRBV5-5 and TRBJ1-5; D is unclear. Germline assignment: CDR1 SGHKS and CDR2 YYEKEE (reference sequence). V was shortened by 4 bases and J by 0 bases, with 11 bases between the two germline ends. The CDR3 has 15 amino acids. The CDR3 loop reads CASSLYYNSNQPQHF. The CDR3 DNA reads as TGTGCCAGCAGCCTATACTATAATAGCAATCAGCCCCAGCATTTT.

This chain connects TRBV19 to TRBJ1-1, with TRBD1 matching 7 bases. Germline values: CDR1 LNHDA, CDR2 SQIVND (reference sequence). CDR3 length: 13 amino acids. V lost 8 bases and J lost 3; bases outside the gene matches: 6. CDR3 sequence (DNA): TGTGCCAGTGTCGACAGGGAGGACACTGAAGCTTTCTTT. Its protein is CASVDREDTEAFF.

The chain uses TRBV20-1 and TRBJ1-3; D not resolved. The CDR3 extends over 11 amino acids. Germline assignment: CDR1 DFQATT and CDR2 SNEGSKA (reference sequence). Trimming cost V 2 bases and J 4 bases, with 3 bases left between them. The CDR3 region is CSARKGNTIYF. The CDR3 nucleotides are TGCAGTGCTAGAAAGGGAAACACCATATATTTT.

The chain combines TRBV28 with TRBJ1-1; D is uncertain. Per the germline V gene, CDR1 is MDHEN and CDR2 is SYDVKM. The ends were cut back, 3 bases at V and 6 bases at J, with 14 bases in the middle. There are 14 residues in the CDR3. CDR3 DNA: TGTGCCAGCAGTTTGTTCCGTGGGCCCCCTGAAGCTTTCTTT. Translation: CASSLFRGPPEAFF.

This clone has just a few counts. The chain joins TRBV19 to TRBJ1-5, with D perhaps matching TRBD1 (5 bases). Germline CDR1 reads LNHDA; CDR2 reads SQIVND (reference sequence). V lost 6 bases and J lost 2, with 14 bases in between. This CDR3 is built from 15 residues. The CDR3 loop is CASRSGTQGNQPQHF. CDR3 nucleotide sequence: TGTGCCAGTAGATCCGGGACCCAGGGCAATCAGCCCCAGCATTTT.